Sequencing of this TCR beta chain was carried out in a study of low-dose radiotherapy and immunotherapy resistance in tumors. This clonotype was counted at least ten times. The CDR3 runs to 18 residues. V lost 0 bases to trimming and J lost 0 bases, with 18 bases between them. Germline V CDR1 and CDR2: MGHRA, YSYEKL. TRAV- and TRBV-specific primers were used for first-strand cDNA, which covered alpha and beta chains. TCR amplification used around 20 PCR cycles, a constant-region primer and a V-primer adapter. TCRdb re-analysed the reads in MiXCR, keeping a single row per CDR3 protein. The table has under 70,000 distinct CDR3 sequences, 25% seen once; the top ten hold under 6.5%. Time point described: before trial treatment. As their treatment, donors received nivolumab, ipilimumab, aspirin, low-dose cyclophosphamide and low-dose radiotherapy.

This chain uses TRBV4-1 with TRBJ2-7; tentative D call: TRBD2 (7 bases). The sequence was obtained from a male donor with prostate cancer. The sequencing here drew on PBMCs, taken before treatment. CDR3 amino acids: CASSQDPTSGTSSYEQYF. The CDR3 coding sequence is TGCGCCAGCAGCCAAGATCCCACCAGCGGGACAAGCTCCTACGAGCAGTACTTC.